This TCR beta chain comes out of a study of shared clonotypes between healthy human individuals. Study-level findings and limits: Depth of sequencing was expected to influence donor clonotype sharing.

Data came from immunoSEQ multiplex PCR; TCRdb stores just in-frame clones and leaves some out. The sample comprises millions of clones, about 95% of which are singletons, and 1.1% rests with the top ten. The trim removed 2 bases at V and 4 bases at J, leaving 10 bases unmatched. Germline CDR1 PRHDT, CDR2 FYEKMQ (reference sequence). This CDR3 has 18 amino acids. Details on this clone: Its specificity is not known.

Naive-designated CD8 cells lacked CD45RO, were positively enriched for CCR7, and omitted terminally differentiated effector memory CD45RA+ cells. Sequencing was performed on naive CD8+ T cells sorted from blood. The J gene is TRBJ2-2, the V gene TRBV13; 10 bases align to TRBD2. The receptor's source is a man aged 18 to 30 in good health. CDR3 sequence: CASSLRLAGVSSTGELFF. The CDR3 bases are TGTGCCAGCAGCTTAAGGCTAGCGGGGGTCTCGAGCACCGGGGAGCTGTTTTTT.